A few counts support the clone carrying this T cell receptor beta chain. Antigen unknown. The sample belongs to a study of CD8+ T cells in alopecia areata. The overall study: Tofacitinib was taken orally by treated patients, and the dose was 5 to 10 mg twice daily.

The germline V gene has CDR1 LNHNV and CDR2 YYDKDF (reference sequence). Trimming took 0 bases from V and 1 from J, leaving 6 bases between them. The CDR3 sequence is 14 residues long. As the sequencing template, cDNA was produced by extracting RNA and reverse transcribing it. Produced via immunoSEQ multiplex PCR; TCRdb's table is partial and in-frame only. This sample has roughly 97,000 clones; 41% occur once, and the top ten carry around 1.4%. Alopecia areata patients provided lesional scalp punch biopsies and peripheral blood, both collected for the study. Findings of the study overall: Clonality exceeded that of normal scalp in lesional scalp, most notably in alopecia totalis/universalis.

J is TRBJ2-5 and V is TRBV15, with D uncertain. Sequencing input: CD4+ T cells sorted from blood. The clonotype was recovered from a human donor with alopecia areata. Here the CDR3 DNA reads TGTGCCACCAGCAGAGATTCCACCCAAGAGACCCAGTACTTC. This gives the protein CATSRDSTQETQYF.